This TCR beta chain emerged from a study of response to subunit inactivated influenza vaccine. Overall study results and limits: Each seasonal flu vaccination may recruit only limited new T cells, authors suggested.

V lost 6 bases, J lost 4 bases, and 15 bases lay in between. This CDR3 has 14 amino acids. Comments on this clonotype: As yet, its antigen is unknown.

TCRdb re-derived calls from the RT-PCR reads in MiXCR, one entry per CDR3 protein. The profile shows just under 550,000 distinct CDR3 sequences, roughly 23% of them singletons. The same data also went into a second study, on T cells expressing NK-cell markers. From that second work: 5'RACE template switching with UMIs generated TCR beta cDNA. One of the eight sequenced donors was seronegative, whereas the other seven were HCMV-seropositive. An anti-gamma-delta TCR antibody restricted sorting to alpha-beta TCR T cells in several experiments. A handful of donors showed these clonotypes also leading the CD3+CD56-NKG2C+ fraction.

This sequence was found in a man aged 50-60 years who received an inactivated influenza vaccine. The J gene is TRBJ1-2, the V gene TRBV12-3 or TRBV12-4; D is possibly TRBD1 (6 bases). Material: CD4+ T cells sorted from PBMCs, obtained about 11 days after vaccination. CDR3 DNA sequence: TGTGCCAGCAGCCCAACAGGGATCCTCTATGGCTACACCTTC. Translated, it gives CASSPTGILYGYTF.